This T cell receptor (beta chain) was obtained from a study of blood T cell repertoires in COVID-19. Study details: COVID-19 samples collected from the United States, Italy and Spain covered acute and convalescent phases.

J lost 3 bases, V lost 4 bases, and 14 bases had no gene match. Germline V CDR1 and CDR2: MNHEY, SVGEGT. The CDR3 contains 17 residues. Produced via immunoSEQ multiplex PCR; TCRdb's table is partial and in-frame only. The table has fewer than 150,000 clones, approximately 80% seen once. Cohorts were determined from participant-reported clinical history. The source material was PBMCs or T cells enriched from blood (not recorded which). This receptor was obtained from a woman aged 18-35 years who had been exposed to COVID-19. This chain joins TRBV6-2 or TRBV6-3 and TRBJ2-7; TRBD1 agrees at 8 bases. This CDR3 is CASSSSAPRDRGYEQYF. The CDR3 DNA is TGTGCCAGCAGTTCGTCCGCCCCTCGAGACAGGGGCTACGAGCAGTACTTC.